The sequence of this T cell receptor (beta chain) was determined in a study of blood T cell repertoires in COVID-19. Study overall: There were acute and convalescent COVID-19 samples, and they came from the United States, Italy and Spain. Sources were T cells, B-cell-depleted T cells, or PBMCs; the material itself was cDNA or gDNA.

Symptom resolution, clearance, or two negative PCRs marked donors in Cohort 3 as recovered. Generated by immunoSEQ multiplex PCR, the TCRdb table keeps only in-frame clones and is missing some. The table shows roughly 290,000 clones, with approximately 85% occurring only once. The sample comprised PBMCs or T cells enriched from blood (not recorded which). This clonotype was obtained from a woman in her twenties or thirties who had recovered from COVID-19.

CDR3 protein: CASSQAAGGGSNTF. DNA for the CDR3: TGTGCCAGCAGCCAAGCGGCGGGCGGGGGGAGTAACACCTTC. The rearrangement links TRBV11-2 to TRBJ1-2; possibly TRBD1 for D (5 bases). The CDR3 consists of 14 residues. The germline V gene has CDR1 SGHAT and CDR2 FQNNGV. V lost 5 bases and J lost 12, with 22 bases in between.